This T cell receptor beta chain was captured in a study of T cells expressing NK-cell markers. Study-wide context: The TCR beta repertoires originated in sorted CD3+CD56+NKG2C+, CD3+CD56+NKG2C- and CD3+CD56-NKG2C+ T cells.

TCRdb reworked the 5' RACE reads into one entry per CDR3 protein, no DNA. The sample data list 450,000 to 600,000 distinct CDR3 sequences. Per germline, CDR1 MNHNS and CDR2 SASEGT. The length of the CDR3 is 13 residues. The receptor was derived from a man aged 18 to 30 in good health. Source material: blood T cells: a sorted CD56 or NKG2C T cell subset, CD4+ or CD8+ T cells, or bulk PBMC T cells (not recorded which). This rearrangement joins TRBV6-1 to TRBJ1-1; TCRdb designates TRBD1, a call that cannot be tested without DNA. The CDR3 loop reads CASVNTGGKEAFF.